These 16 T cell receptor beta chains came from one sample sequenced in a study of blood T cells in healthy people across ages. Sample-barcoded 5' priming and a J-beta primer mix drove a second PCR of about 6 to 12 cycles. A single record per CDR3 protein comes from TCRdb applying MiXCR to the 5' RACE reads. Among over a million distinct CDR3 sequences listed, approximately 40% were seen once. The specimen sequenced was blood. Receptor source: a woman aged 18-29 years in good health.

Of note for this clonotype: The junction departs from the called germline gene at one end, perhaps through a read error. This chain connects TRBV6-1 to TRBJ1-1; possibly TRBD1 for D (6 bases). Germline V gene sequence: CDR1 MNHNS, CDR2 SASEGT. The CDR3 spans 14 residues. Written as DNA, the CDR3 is TGCGCCAGCAACAGGGTTGGAGCGAACACTGAAGCTTACTTT. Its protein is CASNRVGANTEAYF.

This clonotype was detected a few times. CDR3 sequence reads: CAISESPGEQYF. The DNA for the CDR3 is TGTGCCATCAGTGAGTCTCCTGGAGAGCAGTACTTC. The chain uses TRBV10-3 and TRBJ2-5, with D hard to call. Germline assignment: CDR1 ENHRY and CDR2 SYGVKD. The V gene lost 0 bases and the J gene lost 11 bases, with 10 bases spanning the gap. The CDR3 is 12 residues long.

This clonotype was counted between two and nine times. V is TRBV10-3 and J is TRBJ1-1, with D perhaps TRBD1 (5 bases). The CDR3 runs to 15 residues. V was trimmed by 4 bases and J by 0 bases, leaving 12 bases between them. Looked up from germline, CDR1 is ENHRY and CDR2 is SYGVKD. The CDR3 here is CAISAAGPMNTEAFF. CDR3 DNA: TGTGCCATCAGTGCGGCAGGGCCCATGAACACTGAAGCTTTCTTT.

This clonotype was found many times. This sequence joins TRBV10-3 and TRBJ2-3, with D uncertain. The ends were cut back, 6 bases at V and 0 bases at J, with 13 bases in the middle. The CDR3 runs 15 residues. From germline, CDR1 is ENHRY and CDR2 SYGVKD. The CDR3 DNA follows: TGTGCCATCAGACCCTTAGGAACTAGCACAGATACGCAGTATTTT. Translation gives CAIRPLGTSTDTQYF.

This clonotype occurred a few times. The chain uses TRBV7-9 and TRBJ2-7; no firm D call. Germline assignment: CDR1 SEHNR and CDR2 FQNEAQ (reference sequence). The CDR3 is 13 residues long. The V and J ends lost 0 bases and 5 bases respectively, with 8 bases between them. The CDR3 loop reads CASSLAGRDEQYF. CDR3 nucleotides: TGTGCCAGCAGCTTAGCGGGTAGGGACGAGCAGTACTTC.

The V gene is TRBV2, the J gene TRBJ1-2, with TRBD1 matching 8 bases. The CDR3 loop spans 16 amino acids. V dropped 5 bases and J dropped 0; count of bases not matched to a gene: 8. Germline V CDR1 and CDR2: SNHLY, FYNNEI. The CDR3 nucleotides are TGTGCCAGCAGTCCTGACAGGGGCGATTCTAACTATGGCTACACCTTC. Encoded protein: CASSPDRGDSNYGYTF.

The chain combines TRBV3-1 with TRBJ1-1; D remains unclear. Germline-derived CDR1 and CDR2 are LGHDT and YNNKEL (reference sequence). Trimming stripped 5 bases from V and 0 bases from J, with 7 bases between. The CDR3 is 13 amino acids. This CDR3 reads CASSEWVNTEAFF. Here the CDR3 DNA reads TGTGCCAGCAGCGAGTGGGTGAACACTGAAGCTTTCTTT.

This CDR3 reads CSAWMGADEQFF. The CDR3, as DNA: TGCAGTGCCTGGATGGGGGCCGATGAGCAGTTCTTC. The chain couples TRBV20-1 to TRBJ2-1, with D perhaps TRBD1 (6 bases). V was pared by 6 bases and J by 8 bases, with 14 bases between. The CDR3 runs to 12 residues. The V gene's germline CDR1 is DFQATT and CDR2 SNEGSKA (reference sequence).

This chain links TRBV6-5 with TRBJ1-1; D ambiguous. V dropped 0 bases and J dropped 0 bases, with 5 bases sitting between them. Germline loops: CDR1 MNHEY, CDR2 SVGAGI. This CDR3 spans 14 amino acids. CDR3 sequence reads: CASSYSHMNTEAFF. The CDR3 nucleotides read TGTGCCAGCAGTTACTCGCACATGAACACTGAAGCTTTCTTT.

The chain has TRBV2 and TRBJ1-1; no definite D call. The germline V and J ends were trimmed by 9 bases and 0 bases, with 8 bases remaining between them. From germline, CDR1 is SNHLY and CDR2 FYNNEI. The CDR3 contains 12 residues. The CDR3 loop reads CASRALNTEAFF. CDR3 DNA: TGTGCCAGTAGGGCATTGAACACTGAAGCTTTCTTT.

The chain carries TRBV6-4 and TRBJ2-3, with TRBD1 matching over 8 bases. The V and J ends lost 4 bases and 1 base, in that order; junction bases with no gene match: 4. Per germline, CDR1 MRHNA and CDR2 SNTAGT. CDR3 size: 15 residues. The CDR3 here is CASSAQTGGTDTQYF. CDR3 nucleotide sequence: TGTGCCAGCAGTGCCCAGACAGGGGGCACAGATACGCAGTATTTT.

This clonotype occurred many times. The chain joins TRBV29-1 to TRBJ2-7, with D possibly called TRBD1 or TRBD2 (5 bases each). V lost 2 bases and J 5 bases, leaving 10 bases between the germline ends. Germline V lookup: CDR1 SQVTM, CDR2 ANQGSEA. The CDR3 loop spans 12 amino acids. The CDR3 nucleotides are TGCAGCGTTGAACCGGGGCAGAACGAGCAGTACTTC. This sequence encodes CSVEPGQNEQYF.

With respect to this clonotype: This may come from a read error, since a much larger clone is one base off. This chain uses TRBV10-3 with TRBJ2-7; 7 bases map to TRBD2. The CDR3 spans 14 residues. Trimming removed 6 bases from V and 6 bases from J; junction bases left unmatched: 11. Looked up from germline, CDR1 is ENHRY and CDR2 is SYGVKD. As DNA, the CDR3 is TGTGCCATCAGACCTGGGACTACCTCTTGCGAGCAGTACTTC. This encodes CAIRPGTTSCEQYF.

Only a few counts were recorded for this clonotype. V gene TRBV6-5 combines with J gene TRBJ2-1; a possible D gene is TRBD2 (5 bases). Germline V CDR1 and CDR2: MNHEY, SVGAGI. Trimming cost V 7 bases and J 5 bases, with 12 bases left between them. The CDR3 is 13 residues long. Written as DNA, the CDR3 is TGTGCCAGCACCCCGGAGGTCAACAATGAGCAGTTCTTC. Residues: CASTPEVNNEQFF.

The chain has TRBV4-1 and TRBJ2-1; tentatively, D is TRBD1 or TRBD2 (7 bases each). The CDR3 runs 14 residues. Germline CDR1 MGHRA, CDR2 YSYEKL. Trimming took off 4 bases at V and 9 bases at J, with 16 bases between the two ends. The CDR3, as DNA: TGCGCCAGCAGCCGGGAGGGGGCGGTTGGTGAGCAGTTCTTC. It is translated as CASSREGAVGEQFF.

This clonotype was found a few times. The CDR3 region has the DNA TGCGCCAGCAGCACCCGAAGGACGGGAGGCTACACCTTC. This gives the protein CASSTRRTGGYTF. The chain uses TRBV4-1 and TRBJ1-2; D gene ambiguous. Germline CDR1 and CDR2: MGHRA and YSYEKL. CDR3 length: 13 residues. The V end lost 5 bases, the J end lost 8 bases, and 15 bases lay between the germline ends.